The 7 T cell receptor beta chains listed next were all sequenced from one sample in a study of blood T cell repertoires in COVID-19. The method was immunoSEQ multiplex PCR; TCRdb's version includes in-frame clones alone and lacks a portion of them. This sample has fewer than 250,000 clones, with 87% found just once. The source material was PBMCs or T cells enriched from blood (not recorded which). The receptors shown here come from a young man who had recovered from COVID-19.

This chain joins TRBV6-5 and TRBJ1-2, with a weak D call TRBD1 (5 bases). This CDR3 region has 13 residues. Germline loops: CDR1 MNHEY, CDR2 SVGAGI. Trimming pared 3 bases from V and 4 bases from J, leaving 9 bases between. CDR3 residues: CASSYEGLYGYTF. The CDR3 DNA follows: TGTGCCAGCAGTTATGAGGGACTCTATGGCTACACCTTC.

The chain combines TRBV7-8 with TRBJ2-7, with 8 bases lining up with TRBD2. Trimming removed 3 bases from V and 3 bases from J; junction bases left unmatched: 10. Germline V lookup: CDR1 SGHVS, CDR2 FQNEAQ. CDR3 length equals 16 residues. This chain's CDR3 is CASSLGGVAGYYEQYF. The CDR3 coding sequence is TGTGCCAGCAGCTTGGGAGGAGTAGCGGGATACTACGAGCAGTACTTC.

The chain uses TRBV6-5 and TRBJ1-2; 8 nucleotides match TRBD1. This CDR3 is built from 12 residues. The germline gives CDR1 MNHEY, CDR2 SVGAGI. The trim removed 7 bases at V and 4 bases at J, leaving 2 bases unmatched. The CDR3 here is CASTTGGYGYTF. As DNA, the CDR3 is TGTGCCAGCACTACAGGGGGCTATGGCTACACCTTC.

This clone appeared once. The CDR3 protein is CASGPGSHSYEQYF. The CDR3 DNA reads TGTGCTAGTGGGCCGGGATCCCACTCCTACGAGCAGTACTTC. The chain has TRBV12-5 and TRBJ2-7; a possible D gene is TRBD2 (5 bases). V was pared by 6 bases and J by 0 bases, with 12 bases between. In germline, CDR1 is LGHNT, CDR2 FRNRAP. The CDR3 is 14 amino acids.

The V gene is TRBV7-2, the J gene TRBJ2-1, with TRBD2 matching 13 bases. With 5 bases clipped from V and 9 bases from J, the junction kept 10 bases outside the gene matches. This CDR3 has 16 amino acids. Per germline, CDR1 SGHTA and CDR2 FQGNSA. CDR3 sequence: CASSPDGTSGTSEQFF. The CDR3 nucleotides are TGTGCCAGCAGCCCAGACGGGACTAGCGGGACGAGTGAGCAGTTCTTC.

This clone has just a few counts. This chain connects TRBV28 to TRBJ1-1; 8 bases map to TRBD1. The CDR3 is 14 amino acids. The V and J ends lost 6 bases and 4 bases, in that order; junction bases with no gene match: 7. The germline gives CDR1 MDHEN, CDR2 SYDVKM. The CDR3 protein is CASSRNGQGTEAFF. The CDR3 DNA is TGTGCCAGCAGCCGGAACGGACAGGGCACTGAAGCTTTCTTT.

The CDR3 spells CASSYRNREQFF. In DNA, the CDR3 is TGTGCCAGCAGCTACAGGAACAGGGAGCAGTTCTTC. V and J are TRBV25-1 and TRBJ2-1, with D possibly being TRBD1 (5 bases). This CDR3 spans 12 amino acids. V lost 6 bases, J lost 10 bases, and 13 bases lay in between. Germline V gene lookup returns CDR1 MGHDK and CDR2 SYGVNS.